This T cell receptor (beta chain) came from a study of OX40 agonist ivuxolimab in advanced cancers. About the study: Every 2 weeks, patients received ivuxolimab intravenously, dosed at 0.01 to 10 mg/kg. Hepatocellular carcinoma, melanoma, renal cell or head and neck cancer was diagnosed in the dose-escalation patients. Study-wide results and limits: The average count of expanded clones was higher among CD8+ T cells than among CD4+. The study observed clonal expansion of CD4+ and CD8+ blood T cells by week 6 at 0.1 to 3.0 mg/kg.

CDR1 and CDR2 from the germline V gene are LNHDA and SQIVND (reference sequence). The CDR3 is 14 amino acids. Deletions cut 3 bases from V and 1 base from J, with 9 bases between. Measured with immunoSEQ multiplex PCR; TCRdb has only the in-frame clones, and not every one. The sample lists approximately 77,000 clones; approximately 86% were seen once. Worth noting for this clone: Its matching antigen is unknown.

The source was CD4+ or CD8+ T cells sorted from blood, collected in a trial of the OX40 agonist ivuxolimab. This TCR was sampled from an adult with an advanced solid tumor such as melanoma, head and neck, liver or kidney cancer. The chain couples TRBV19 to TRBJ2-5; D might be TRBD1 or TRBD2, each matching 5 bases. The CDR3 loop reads CASSIKGTQETQYF. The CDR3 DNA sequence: TGTGCCAGTAGTATTAAGGGGACCCAAGAGACCCAGTACTTC.